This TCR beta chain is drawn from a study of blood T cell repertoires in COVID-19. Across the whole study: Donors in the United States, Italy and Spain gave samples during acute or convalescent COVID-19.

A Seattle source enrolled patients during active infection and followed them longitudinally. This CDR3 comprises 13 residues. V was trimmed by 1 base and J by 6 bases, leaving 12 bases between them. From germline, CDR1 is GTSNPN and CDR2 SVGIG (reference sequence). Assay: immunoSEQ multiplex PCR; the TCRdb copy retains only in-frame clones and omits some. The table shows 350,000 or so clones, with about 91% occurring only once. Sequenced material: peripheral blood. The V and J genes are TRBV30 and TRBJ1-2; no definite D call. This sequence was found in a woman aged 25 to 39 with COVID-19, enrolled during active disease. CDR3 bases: TGTGCCTGGAGTGGCAGATTGGAGGATGGCTACACCTTC. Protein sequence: CAWSGRLEDGYTF.